Each of the 25 T cell receptor beta chains below was sequenced from the same sample in a study of blood T cells in healthy people across ages. Primed by a sample-barcoded 5' primer and a J-beta primer mix, a second PCR proceeded for 7 to 11 cycles. Each CDR3 protein is one row after TCRdb ran MiXCR on the 5' RACE reads. The sample gives hundreds of thousands of distinct CDR3 sequences, around 41% of which show up once; 25% to 30% is in the top ten. Sequenced sample: blood. The receptors derive from a man older than 75 in good health.

The genes are TRBV6-1 and TRBJ2-1; TRBD2 aligns across 7 bases. The trim removed 1 base at V and 5 bases at J, leaving 2 bases unmatched. Germline V lookup: CDR1 MNHNS, CDR2 SASEGT. This CDR3 has 14 amino acids. The chain's CDR3 is CASSEVGLDNEQFF. DNA of the CDR3: TGTGCCAGCAGTGAAGTAGGACTAGACAATGAGCAGTTCTTC.

This chain joins TRBV4-1 and TRBJ1-5; D unresolved. Germline loops: CDR1 MGHRA, CDR2 YSYEKL. The CDR3 length is 15 residues. Trimming left V 3 bases short and J 7 bases short, with 16 bases between. The CDR3 reads CASSQDLKGRQPQHF. The CDR3 bases are TGCGCCAGCAGCCAGGATCTCAAAGGGCGGCAGCCCCAGCATTTT.

This rearrangement joins TRBV5-1 to TRBJ2-3; D perhaps matches TRBD2 (6 bases). CDR1 is SGHRS, CDR2 YFSETQ, per germline. Trimming left V 0 bases short and J 3 bases short, with 14 bases between. The CDR3 is 16 amino acids. The CDR3 nucleotides read TGCGCCAGCAGCTTGGCCGGACACCGGGGGACAGATACGCAGTATTTT. This translates into CASSLAGHRGTDTQYF.

This clonotype was found a few times. A junction end diverges from the germline sequence, so it may reflect a read error. The chain carries TRBV9 and TRBJ2-3; the D is unclear. Germline loops: CDR1 SGDLS, CDR2 YYNGEE. CDR3 length: 15 residues. For the CDR3, the DNA is TGTGCCAGCACCGTAGGGATACCGAGCACAGATACGCAGTATTTT. This translates into CASTVGIPSTDTQYF.

The V call is TRBV6-1, the J call TRBJ2-1, with 8 bases lining up with TRBD2. This CDR3 has 18 amino acids. CDR1 and CDR2 (germline): MNHNS, SASEGT. J was trimmed by 4 bases and V by 0 bases; bases with no gene match: 11. CDR3 residues: CASSEALRSGSPYNEQFF. The DNA for the CDR3 is TGTGCCAGCAGTGAAGCGCTCCGAAGCGGGAGCCCATACAATGAGCAGTTCTTC.

Only a few counts were recorded for this clonotype. The chain employs TRBV29-1 and TRBJ1-1; D gene unclear. The CDR3 has 13 residues. V shed 5 bases and J shed 1 base, with 11 bases lying between them. Per the germline V gene, CDR1 is SQVTM and CDR2 is ANQGSEA. The CDR3 region has the DNA TGCAGCGTTCGACCCTCTCGGAACACTGAAGCTTTCTTT. Its protein product is CSVRPSRNTEAFF. Supplemented by reference TRBV29-1 and TRBJ1-1, the full variable domain reads SAVISQKPSRDICQRGTSLTIQCQVDSQVTMMFWYRQQPGQSLTLIATANQGSEATYESGFVIDKFPISRPNLTFSTLTVSNMSPEDSSIYLCSVRPSRNTEAFFGQGTRLTVV.

The chain carries TRBV25-1 and TRBJ1-2; TRBD1 aligns across 8 bases. J was trimmed by 8 bases and V by 1 base; bases with no gene match: 9. Germline assignment: CDR1 MGHDK and CDR2 SYGVNS. The length of the CDR3 is 15 residues. DNA of the CDR3: TGTGCCAGCAGTGAATTTGGGAGGGACAGGAAAGGCTACACCTTC. Encoded protein: CASSEFGRDRKGYTF.

A few counts support this clonotype. The chain is built from TRBV6-1 and TRBJ1-4; 8 bases are a match to TRBD1. The CDR3 runs to 14 residues. Germline V gene data show CDR1 as MNHNS and CDR2 as SASEGT. With V trimmed by 3 bases and J by 8 bases, 5 bases remained unmatched. This CDR3 is CASSEDRVDEKLFF. CDR3 DNA: TGTGCCAGCAGTGAGGACAGGGTTGACGAAAAACTGTTTTTT.

The chain combines TRBV9 with TRBJ2-2, with 12 bases that match TRBD1. Germline values: CDR1 SGDLS, CDR2 YYNGEE. The CDR3 loop spans 15 amino acids. The V gene end was trimmed by 4 bases and the J gene end by 7 bases; junction bases not matched to a gene: 5. CDR3 bases: TGTGCCAGCAGCCCCGGGACAGGGGGCGACGGGGAGCTGTTTTTT. Translated: CASSPGTGGDGELFF.

The V call is TRBV15, the J call TRBJ1-1, with D hard to call. CDR1 LNHNV and CDR2 YYDKDF come from the germline V gene (reference sequence). CDR3 size: 16 residues. The V gene lost 0 bases and the J gene lost 1 base, with 12 bases spanning the gap. CDR3 nucleotide sequence: TGTGCCACCAGCAGAGACCCGATGGGAGAGAACACTGAAGCTTTCTTT. Translating gives CATSRDPMGENTEAFF.

This clonotype was seen many times. The V gene is TRBV4-3, the J gene TRBJ1-4; a weak D match, TRBD1 (5 bases). The V gene lost 0 bases and the J gene lost 5 bases, with 13 bases spanning the gap. The CDR3 has 16 amino acids. Germline values: CDR1 LGHNA, CDR2 YSLEER. CDR3 protein: CASSQDLGTANEKLFF. In DNA form, the CDR3 reads TGCGCCAGCAGCCAAGATCTCGGGACTGCGAATGAAAAACTGTTTTTT.

The V and J genes are TRBV28 and TRBJ2-1; 12 bases are shared with TRBD2. CDR1 MDHEN and CDR2 SYDVKM come from the germline V gene. V dropped 3 bases and J dropped 4; count of bases not matched to a gene: 1. The CDR3 runs to 15 residues. CDR3 in DNA: TGTGCCAGCAGTTTTCTAGCGGGAGGGTACAATGAGCAGTTCTTC. Its translation is CASSFLAGGYNEQFF.

The CDR3 coding sequence is TGCGCCAGCAGCCTAATTTTTAGCGGGAATCCCGGAGATACGCAGTATTTT. Amino acid sequence: CASSLIFSGNPGDTQYF. The chain is built from TRBV4-1 and TRBJ2-3; 8 bases line up with TRBD2. Germline V gene lookup returns CDR1 MGHRA and CDR2 YSYEKL. CDR3 length equals 17 residues. V trimming: 4 bases; J trimming: 5 bases; junction bases outside the gene matches: 14.

The CDR3 DNA follows: TGCAGCGTTGAAGAAGGCAAGAACACTGAAGCTTTCTTT. Protein: CSVEEGKNTEAFF. The chain carries TRBV29-1 and TRBJ1-1; D unclear. The CDR3 runs 13 residues. The V and J ends lost 0 bases and 1 base respectively, with 6 bases between them. Germline-derived CDR1 and CDR2 are SQVTM and ANQGSEA.

The chain has TRBV20-1 and TRBJ1-2; TRBD1 agrees at 8 bases. The V and J ends lost 4 bases and 7 bases, in that order; junction bases with no gene match: 11. Germline V gene lookup returns CDR1 DFQATT and CDR2 SNEGSKA (reference sequence). This CDR3 has 14 amino acids. CDR3 sequence reads: CSAMATGEGGGYTF. As DNA, the CDR3 is TGCAGTGCTATGGCGACAGGGGAAGGGGGTGGCTACACCTTC.

This clonotype was counted a few times. Compared with germline, one end of the junction differs, possibly owing to a read error. The J gene is TRBJ1-6, the V gene TRBV5-1; 9 nucleotides agree with TRBD1. The CDR3 consists of 14 residues. Germline values: CDR1 SGHRS, CDR2 YFSETQ. This chain's CDR3 is CASSLGTGNSPLHF. In DNA form, the CDR3 reads TGTGCCAGCAGCTTGGGGACAGGGAATTCGCCCCTCCACTTT.

V is TRBV7-3 and J is TRBJ2-5, with TRBD2 matching 7 bases. Germline V gene data show CDR1 as SGHTA and CDR2 as FQGTGA. The CDR3 is made up of 16 amino acids. V dropped 1 base and J dropped 2; count of bases not matched to a gene: 7. Here the CDR3 reads CASSLIRGRLQETQYF. CDR3 in DNA: TGTGCCAGCAGCTTAATACGCGGGAGACTACAAGAGACCCAGTACTTC.

This clonotype was seen only a few times. The rearrangement joins TRBV5-1 to TRBJ2-1; 10 bases are a match to TRBD2. Germline V gene sequence: CDR1 SGHRS, CDR2 YFSETQ. Trimming cost V 1 base and J 8 bases; bases outside gene matches: 9. The CDR3 length is 16 residues. The CDR3 DNA sequence: TGCGCCAGCAGCTTGAATCCTAGCGGGGGAGGCGATGAGCAGTTCTTC. This translates into CASSLNPSGGGDEQFF. Looking up the rest from reference TRBV5-1 and TRBJ2-1 gives the full variable domain: KAGVTQTPRYLIKTRGQQVTLSCSPISGHRSVSWYQQTPGQGLQFLFEYFSETQRNKGNFPGRFSGRQFSNSRSEMNVSTLELGDSALYLCASSLNPSGGGDEQFFGPGTRLTVL.

This clonotype has more than one count but fewer than ten. The rearrangement joins TRBV7-2 to TRBJ2-1; D may be TRBD1 (6 bases). The germline CDR1 and CDR2 sequences are SGHTA and FQGNSA. CDR3 length equals 15 residues. The V end was cut by 2 bases, the J end by 4 bases, with 12 bases between. The CDR3 bases are TGTGCCAGCAGCTTAATTTCGGACAGTTACAATGAGCAGTTCTTC. Translation gives CASSLISDSYNEQFF.

Concerning this clonotype itself: A much larger clone sits a single nucleotide away, making a read error possible. The chain couples TRBV7-9 to TRBJ1-4, with 8 bases lining up with TRBD1. The CDR3 is 15 amino acids. Germline CDR1 and CDR2: SEHNR and FQNEAQ (reference sequence). The CDR3 loop is CASTTEGQDTEELFF. CDR3 in DNA: TGTGCCAGCACAACCGAGGGACAGGATACTGAAGAACTGTTTTTT.

This clonotype was seen a handful of times. Being one base from a much bigger clone, this may be a read error. V is TRBV2 and J is TRBJ2-1, with no clear D. The last part of the DNA fits TRBJ2-7 better; the J call may be wrong. Germline CDR1 SNHLY, CDR2 FYNNEI. The CDR3 consists of 16 residues. The CDR3 protein is CASSEWASSFYNEQYF. For the CDR3, the DNA is TGTGCCAGCAGTGAATGGGCTAGTTCCTTTTACAATGAGCAGTACTTC.

This sequence joins TRBV5-5 and TRBJ2-7; 11 bases fit TRBD1. The DNA end is more similar to TRBJ2-5, so the J call may be wrong. The CDR3 length is 14 residues. CDR1 and CDR2 (germline): SGHKS, YYEKEE (reference sequence). Here the CDR3 reads CASSTGQGAETQYF. DNA for the CDR3: TGTGCCAGCAGCACTGGACAGGGGGCAGAGACCCAGTACTTC.

This clonotype has at least ten counts. The V and J genes are TRBV6-2 or TRBV6-3 and TRBJ1-4; tentatively, D is TRBD1 (5 bases). Trimming pared 10 bases from V and 5 bases from J, leaving 14 bases between. This CDR3 is 13 amino acids long. Germline-derived CDR1 and CDR2 are MNHEY and SVGEGT. The CDR3, as DNA: TGTGCCACCTCGCCGTGGGGGAATGAAAAACTGTTTTTT. Encoded protein: CATSPWGNEKLFF.

This clonotype was recorded a few times. V gene TRBV12-3 or TRBV12-4 combines with J gene TRBJ2-1; weak D call: TRBD1 (5 bases). V gave up 6 bases and J gave up 0 bases, with 12 bases separating them. The CDR3 has 15 residues. CDR3 sequence: CASRARTSSYNEQFF. For the CDR3, the DNA is TGTGCCAGCAGGGCGAGGACAAGCTCCTACAATGAGCAGTTCTTC.

This clonotype occurred a few times. V gene TRBV4-1 combines with J gene TRBJ2-5; TRBD2 agrees at 11 bases. The CDR3 spans 16 residues. Germline V CDR1 and CDR2: MGHRA, YSYEKL. Trimming took 0 bases from V and 5 from J; bases not matched to a gene: 5. The CDR3 nucleotides are TGCGCCAGCAGCCAAGATCGGCTAGCGGGGGGTGAGACCCAGTACTTC. Encoded protein: CASSQDRLAGGETQYF.